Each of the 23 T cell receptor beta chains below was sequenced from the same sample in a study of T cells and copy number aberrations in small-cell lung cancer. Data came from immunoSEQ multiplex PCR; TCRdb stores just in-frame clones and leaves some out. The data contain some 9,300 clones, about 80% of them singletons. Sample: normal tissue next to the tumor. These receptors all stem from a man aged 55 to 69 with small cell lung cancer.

The CDR3 DNA is TGTGCCAGCAGTCGTAGGACTAGCGGGAGCATCACCGGGGAGCTGTTTTTT. This encodes CASSRRTSGSITGELFF. The genes are TRBV27 and TRBJ2-2; the match to TRBD2 covers 13 bases. The CDR3 runs 17 residues. Germline values: CDR1 MNHEY, CDR2 SMNVEV (reference sequence). V gave up 5 bases and J gave up 4 bases; unmatched junction bases: 7.

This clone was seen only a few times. The CDR3 coding sequence is TGTGCCAGTAGTACAGGTCCGGGGTTCGGAAATATTCAGTACTTC. It translates to CASSTGPGFGNIQYF. The gene calls are TRBV19 and TRBJ2-4, with D possibly being TRBD2 (5 bases). The CDR3 has 15 amino acids. Germline CDR1 reads LNHDA; CDR2 reads SQIVND (reference sequence). Trimming removed 4 bases at V and 10 bases at J, with 20 bases between.

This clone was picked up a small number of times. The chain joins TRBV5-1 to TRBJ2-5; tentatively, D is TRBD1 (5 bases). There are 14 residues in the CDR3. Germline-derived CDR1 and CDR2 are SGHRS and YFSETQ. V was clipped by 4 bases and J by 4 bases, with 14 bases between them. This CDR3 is CASSVVGQGETQYF. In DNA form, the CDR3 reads TGCGCCAGCAGCGTGGTGGGGCAGGGAGAGACCCAGTACTTC.

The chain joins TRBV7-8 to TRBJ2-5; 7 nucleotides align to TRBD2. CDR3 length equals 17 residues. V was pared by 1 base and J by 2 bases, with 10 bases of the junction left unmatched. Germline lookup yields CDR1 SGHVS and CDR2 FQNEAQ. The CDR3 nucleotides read TGTGCCAGCAGCTTAGATGTAGGGGACGGGGGGCAAGAGACCCAGTACTTC. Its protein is CASSLDVGDGGQETQYF.

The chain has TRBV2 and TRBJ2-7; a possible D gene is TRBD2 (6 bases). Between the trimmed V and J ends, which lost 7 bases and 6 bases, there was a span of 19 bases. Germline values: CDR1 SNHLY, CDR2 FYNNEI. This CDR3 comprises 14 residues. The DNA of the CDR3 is TGTGCCAGCACCGAGACTAGATTCTTTGGCGAGCAGTACTTC. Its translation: CASTETRFFGEQYF. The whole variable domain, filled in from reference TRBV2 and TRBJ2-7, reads EPEVTQTPSHQVTQMGQEVILRCVPISNHLYFYWYRQILGQKVEFLVSFYNNEISEKSEIFDDQFSVERPDGSNFTLKIRSTKLEDSAMYFCASTETRFFGEQYFGPGTRLTVT.

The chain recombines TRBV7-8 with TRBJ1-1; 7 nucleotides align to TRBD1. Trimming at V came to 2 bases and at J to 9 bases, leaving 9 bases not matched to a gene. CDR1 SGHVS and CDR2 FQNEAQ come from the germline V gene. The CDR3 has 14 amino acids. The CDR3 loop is CASSLIPGQKKAFF. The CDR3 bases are TGTGCCAGCAGCTTAATACCGGGACAGAAAAAAGCTTTCTTT.

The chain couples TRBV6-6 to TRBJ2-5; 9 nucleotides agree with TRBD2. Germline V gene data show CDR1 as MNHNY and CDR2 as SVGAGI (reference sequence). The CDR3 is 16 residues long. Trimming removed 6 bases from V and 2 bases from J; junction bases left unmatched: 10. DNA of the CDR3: TGTGCCAGCAGCTGGATAACTAGCGGGTTTCAAGAGACCCAGTACTTC. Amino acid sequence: CASSWITSGFQETQYF.

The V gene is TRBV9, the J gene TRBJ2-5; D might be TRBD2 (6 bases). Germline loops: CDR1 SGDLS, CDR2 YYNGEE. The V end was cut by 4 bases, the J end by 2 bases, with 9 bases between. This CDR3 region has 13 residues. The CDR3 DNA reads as TGTGCCAGCAGCTACGGAGGGCAAGAGACCCAGTACTTC. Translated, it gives CASSYGGQETQYF. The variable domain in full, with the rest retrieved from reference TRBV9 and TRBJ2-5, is DSGVTQTPKHLITATGQRVTLRCSPRSGDLSVYWYQQSLDQGLQFLIQYYNGEERAKGNILERFSAQQFPDLHSELNLSSLELGDSALYFCASSYGGQETQYFGPGTRLLVL.

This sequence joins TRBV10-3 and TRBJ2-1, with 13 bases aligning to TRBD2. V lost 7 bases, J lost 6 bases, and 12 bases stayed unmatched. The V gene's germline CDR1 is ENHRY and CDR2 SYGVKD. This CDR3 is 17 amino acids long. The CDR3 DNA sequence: TGTGCCATCACCCCGACTAGCGGGGGGTTCGGTCTCAATGAGCAGTTCTTC. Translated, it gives CAITPTSGGFGLNEQFF.

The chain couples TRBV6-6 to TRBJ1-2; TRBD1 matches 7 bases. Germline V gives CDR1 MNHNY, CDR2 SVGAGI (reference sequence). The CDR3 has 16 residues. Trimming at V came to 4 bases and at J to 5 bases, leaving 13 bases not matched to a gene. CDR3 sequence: CASSSRTGEWGYGYTF. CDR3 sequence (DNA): TGTGCCAGCAGTTCACGAACAGGGGAGTGGGGGTATGGCTACACCTTC.

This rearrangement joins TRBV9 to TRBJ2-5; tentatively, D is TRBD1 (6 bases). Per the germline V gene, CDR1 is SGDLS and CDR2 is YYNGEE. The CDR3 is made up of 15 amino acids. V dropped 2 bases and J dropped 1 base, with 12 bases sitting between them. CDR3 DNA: TGTGCCAGCAGCGTCCTAACAGGGCCCCAAGAGACCCAGTACTTC. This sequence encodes CASSVLTGPQETQYF. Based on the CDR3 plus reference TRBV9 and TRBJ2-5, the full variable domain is DSGVTQTPKHLITATGQRVTLRCSPRSGDLSVYWYQQSLDQGLQFLIQYYNGEERAKGNILERFSAQQFPDLHSELNLSSLELGDSALYFCASSVLTGPQETQYFGPGTRLLVL.

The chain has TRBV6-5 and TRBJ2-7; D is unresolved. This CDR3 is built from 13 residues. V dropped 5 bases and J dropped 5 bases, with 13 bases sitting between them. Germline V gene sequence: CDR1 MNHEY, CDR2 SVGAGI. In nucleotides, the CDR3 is TGTGCCAGCAGTGAAAGTCAGCTAAACGAGCAGTACTTC. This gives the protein CASSESQLNEQYF.

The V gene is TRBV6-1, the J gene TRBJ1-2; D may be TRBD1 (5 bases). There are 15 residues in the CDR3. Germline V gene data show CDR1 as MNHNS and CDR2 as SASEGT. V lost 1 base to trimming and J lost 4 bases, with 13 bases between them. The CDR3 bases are TGTGCCAGCAGTGAAGATAAAGGGGAAAGCTATGGCTACACCTTC. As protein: CASSEDKGESYGYTF.

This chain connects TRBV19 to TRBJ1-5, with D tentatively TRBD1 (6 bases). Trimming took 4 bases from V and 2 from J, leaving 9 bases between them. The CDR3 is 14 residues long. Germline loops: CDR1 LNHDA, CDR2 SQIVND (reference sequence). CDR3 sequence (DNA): TGTGCCAGTAGTACAGGGACACGCAATCAGCCCCAGCATTTT. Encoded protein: CASSTGTRNQPQHF.

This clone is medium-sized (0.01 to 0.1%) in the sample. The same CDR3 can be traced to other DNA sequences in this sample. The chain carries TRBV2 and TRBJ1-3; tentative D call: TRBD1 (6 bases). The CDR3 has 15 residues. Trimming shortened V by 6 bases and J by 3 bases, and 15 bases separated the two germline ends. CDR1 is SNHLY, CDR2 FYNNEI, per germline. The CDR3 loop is CASSPGGAGGNTIYF. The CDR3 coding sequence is TGTGCCAGCAGCCCCGGGGGGGCAGGTGGAAACACCATATATTTT.

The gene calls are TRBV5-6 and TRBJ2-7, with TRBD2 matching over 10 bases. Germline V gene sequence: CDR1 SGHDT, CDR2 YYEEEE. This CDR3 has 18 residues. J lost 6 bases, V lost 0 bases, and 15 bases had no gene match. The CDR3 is CASSLGPPLAGTGGEQYF. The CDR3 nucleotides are TGTGCCAGCAGCTTGGGCCCTCCACTAGCGGGAACCGGAGGCGAGCAGTACTTC.

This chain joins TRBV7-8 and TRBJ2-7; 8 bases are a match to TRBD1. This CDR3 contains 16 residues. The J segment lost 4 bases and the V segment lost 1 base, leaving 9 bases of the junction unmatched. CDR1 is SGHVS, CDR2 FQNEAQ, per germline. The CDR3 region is CASSLVSGQGSYEQYF. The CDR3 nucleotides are TGTGCCAGCAGCTTAGTTTCCGGACAGGGTAGTTACGAGCAGTACTTC.

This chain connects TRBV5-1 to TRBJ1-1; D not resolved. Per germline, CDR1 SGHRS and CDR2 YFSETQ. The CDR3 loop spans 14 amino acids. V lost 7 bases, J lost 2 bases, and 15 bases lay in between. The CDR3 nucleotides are TGCGCCAGCGCACCCAGTGTCTCCAACACTGAAGCTTTCTTT. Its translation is CASAPSVSNTEAFF.

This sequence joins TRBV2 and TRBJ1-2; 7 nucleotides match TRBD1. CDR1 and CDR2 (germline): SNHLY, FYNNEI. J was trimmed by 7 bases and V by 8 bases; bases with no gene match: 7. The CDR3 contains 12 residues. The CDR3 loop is CASRTGDGGYTF. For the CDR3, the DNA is TGTGCCAGCCGTACAGGGGATGGTGGCTACACCTTC.

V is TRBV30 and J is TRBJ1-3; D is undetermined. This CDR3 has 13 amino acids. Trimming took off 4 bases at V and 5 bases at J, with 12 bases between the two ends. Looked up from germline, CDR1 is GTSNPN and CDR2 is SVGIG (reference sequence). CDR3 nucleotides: TGTGCCTGGATACCCCGGGAGCGAAACACCATATATTTT. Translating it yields CAWIPRERNTIYF.

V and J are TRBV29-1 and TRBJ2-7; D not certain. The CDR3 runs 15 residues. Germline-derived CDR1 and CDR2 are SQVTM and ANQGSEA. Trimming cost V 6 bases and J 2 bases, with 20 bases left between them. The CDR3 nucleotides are TGCAGCGTCGACGGGTCGCCAACTAACCCCTACGAGCAGTACTTC. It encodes CSVDGSPTNPYEQYF.

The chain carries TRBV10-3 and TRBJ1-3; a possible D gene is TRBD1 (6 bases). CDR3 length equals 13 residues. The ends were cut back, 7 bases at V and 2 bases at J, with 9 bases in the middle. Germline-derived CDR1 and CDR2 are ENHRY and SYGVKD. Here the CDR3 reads CAITSGAGNTIYF. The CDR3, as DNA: TGTGCCATCACTTCAGGGGCTGGAAACACCATATATTTT.

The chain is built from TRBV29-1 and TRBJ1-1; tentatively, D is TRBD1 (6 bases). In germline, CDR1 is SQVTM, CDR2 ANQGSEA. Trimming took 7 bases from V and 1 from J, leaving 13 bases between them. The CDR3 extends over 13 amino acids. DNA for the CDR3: TGCAGCGCCAAACCGGGACAGAACACTGAAGCTTTCTTT. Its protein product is CSAKPGQNTEAFF.